Listed below are T cell receptor beta chains from one sample, sequenced in a study of blood T cell repertoires in COVID-19. Assay: immunoSEQ multiplex PCR; the TCRdb copy retains only in-frame clones and omits some. The sample records 23,000 or so clones, under 90% being singletons. Sequencing input: peripheral blood. All receptors come from a woman aged 70-85 years with active COVID-19. Each CDR3 is given with its conserved first and last residue. The D gene is left open where the match is weak. Not every row has a clone size; where given, it reads once, few, many or a size class.

TRBJ2-2	NA	NA	TRBV19	CASGIGAASGELFF	TGTGCCAGTGGAATCGGAGCAGCGAGCGGGGAGCTGTTTTTT
TRBJ1-2	NA	NA	TRBV6-5	CASSYSPLRGYGYTF	TGTGCCAGCAGTTACTCCCCACTCAGGGGCTATGGCTACACCTTC
TRBJ2-7	NA	TRBD2	TRBV28	CATDTGGLAGYEQYF	TGTGCCACCGACACCGGAGGACTAGCGGGCTACGAGCAGTACTTC
TRBJ2-7	NA	NA	TRBV4-2	CASSQFASYEQYF	TGTGCCAGCAGCCAATTTGCTAGTTACGAGCAGTACTTC
TRBJ2-1	NA	TRBD2	TRBV7-9	CASSLMTSPYNEQFF	TGTGCCAGCAGTCTAATGACTAGCCCCTATAATGAGCAGTTCTTC
TRBJ2-3	NA	TRBD1	TRBV6-5	CASRGPTGQTDTQYF	TGTGCCAGCAGAGGACCGACAGGGCAAACAGATACGCAGTATTTT
TRBJ1-1	NA	NA	TRBV6-5	CASRAFYTEAFF	TGTGCCAGCAGGGCCTTTTATACTGAAGCTTTCTTT
TRBJ2-1	NA	NA	TRBV7-9	CASSLEAGQGSSYNEQFF	TGTGCCAGCAGCCTAGAGGCGGGGCAGGGAAGCTCCTACAATGAGCAGTTCTTC
TRBJ2-5	NA	TRBD1	TRBV19	CASSRGRQETQYF	TGTGCCAGTAGCAGGGGGCGGCAAGAGACCCAGTACTTC
TRBJ1-3	NA	NA	TRBV28	CASSLGAAWDTIYF	TGTGCCAGCAGTTTAGGGGCAGCTTGGGACACCATATATTTT
TRBJ2-2	NA	TRBD1	TRBV19	CASSIRQGAGTGELFF	TGTGCCAGTAGTATAAGGCAGGGGGCTGGAACCGGGGAGCTGTTTTTT
TRBJ2-4	NA	NA	TRBV5-8	CASSLIQGMIAKNIQYF	TGTGCCAGCAGCCTGATTCAGGGGATGATAGCCAAAAACATTCAGTACTTC
TRBJ1-4	once	TRBD1	TRBV6-5	CASSYRTGTNEKLFF	TGTGCCAGCAGTTACCGGACAGGGACTAATGAAAAACTGTTTTTT
TRBJ2-3	NA	NA	TRBV18	CASSRITGASTDTQYF	TGTGCCAGCTCCCGAATCACAGGTGCCTCCACAGATACGCAGTATTTT
TRBJ2-7	few	TRBD1	TRBV6-5	CASAGQGFHEQYF	TGTGCCAGCGCGGGACAGGGTTTCCACGAGCAGTACTTC
TRBJ2-7	once	NA	TRBV5-1	CASSSGLSYEQYF	TGCGCCAGCAGCTCCGGACTCTCCTACGAGCAGTACTTC
TRBJ2-7	NA	TRBD1	TRBV5-1	CASRTGNYEQYF	TGCGCCAGCAGGACAGGGAACTACGAGCAGTACTTC
TRBJ1-3	few	TRBD1	TRBV3-1/TRBV3-2	CASRTGAGNTIYF	TGTGCCAGCAGGACAGGGGCTGGAAACACCATATATTTT
TRBJ2-7	NA	NA	TRBV24-1	CATSDPRTRSYEQYF	TGTGCCACCAGTGATCCCCGGACACGCTCCTACGAGCAGTACTTC
TRBJ2-7	NA	TRBD1	TRBV7-9	CASSSVGQVSYEQYF	TGTGCCAGCAGCTCTGTCGGACAGGTCTCCTACGAGCAGTACTTC
TRBJ1-4	NA	NA	TRBV9	CASSVGRVNNEKLFF	TGTGCCAGCAGCGTAGGGAGGGTAAACAATGAAAAACTGTTTTTT
TRBJ1-4	NA	TRBD1	TRBV29-1	CSVVTGVEKLFF	TGCAGCGTTGTTACAGGGGTGGAAAAACTGTTTTTT
TRBJ2-6	few	NA	TRBV19	CASSTQGGANVLTF	TGTGCCAGTAGTACTCAGGGTGGGGCCAACGTCCTGACTTTC
TRBJ2-2	NA	NA	TRBV29-1	CSVDRGNTGELFF	TGCAGCGTTGACAGGGGGAACACCGGGGAGCTGTTTTTT
TRBJ1-5	NA	NA	TRBV2	CASSRDSSNQPQHF	TGTGCCAGCAGCCGAGACAGTTCCAATCAGCCCCAGCATTTT
TRBJ2-1	NA	NA	TRBV9	CASSVAQGYYNEQFF	TGTGCCAGCAGCGTAGCCCAGGGGTACTACAATGAGCAGTTCTTC
TRBJ2-7	NA	TRBD1	TRBV7-2	CASSLTGVYEQYF	TGTGCCAGCAGCTTAACAGGGGTCTACGAGCAGTACTTC
TRBJ1-6	once	TRBD1	TRBV2	CASRRQGNSPLHF	TGTGCCAGCAGAAGACAGGGGAATTCACCCCTCCACTTT
TRBJ1-3	NA	TRBD1	TRBV7-9	CASSPGQGNTIYF	TGTGCCAGCAGCCCGGGACAGGGAAACACCATATATTTT
TRBJ1-1	NA	TRBD1	TRBV7-2	CASSRTPDRVNEAFF	TGTGCCAGCAGCCGCACCCCTGACAGGGTTAATGAAGCTTTCTTT
TRBJ2-7	NA	NA	TRBV7-5	CARRRRGRCTYEQYF	TGTGCCAGAAGGCGGCGGGGCCGCTGTACCTACGAGCAGTACTTC
TRBJ2-3	NA	NA	TRBV28	CASTGWESTDTQYF	TGTGCCAGCACGGGCTGGGAGAGCACAGATACGCAGTATTTT
TRBJ2-7	NA	TRBD1	TRBV19	CASSFDRGLGEQYF	TGTGCCAGTAGTTTTGACAGGGGGCTCGGCGAGCAGTACTTC
TRBJ1-1	NA	NA	TRBV9	CASSEERYTEAFF	TGTGCCAGCAGCGAAGAACGGTACACTGAAGCTTTCTTT
TRBJ2-7	NA	TRBD1	TRBV27	CASSTTGDYEQYF	TGTGCCAGCAGCACGACAGGGGACTACGAGCAGTACTTC
TRBJ2-3	NA	TRBD1	TRBV9	CASSVAYGDRVLTDTQYF	TGTGCCAGCAGCGTAGCCTACGGCGACAGGGTTCTCACAGATACGCAGTATTTT
TRBJ2-5	NA	NA	TRBV7-9	CASSLAKGVETQYF	TGTGCCAGCAGCTTAGCGAAGGGGGTCGAGACCCAGTACTTC
TRBJ1-3	NA	NA	TRBV6-5	CASKGLGNTIYF	TGTGCCAGCAAGGGGCTCGGAAACACCATATATTTT
TRBJ1-1	NA	NA	TRBV19	CASSIGLGWTEAFF	TGTGCCAGTAGTATAGGACTTGGGTGGACTGAAGCTTTCTTT